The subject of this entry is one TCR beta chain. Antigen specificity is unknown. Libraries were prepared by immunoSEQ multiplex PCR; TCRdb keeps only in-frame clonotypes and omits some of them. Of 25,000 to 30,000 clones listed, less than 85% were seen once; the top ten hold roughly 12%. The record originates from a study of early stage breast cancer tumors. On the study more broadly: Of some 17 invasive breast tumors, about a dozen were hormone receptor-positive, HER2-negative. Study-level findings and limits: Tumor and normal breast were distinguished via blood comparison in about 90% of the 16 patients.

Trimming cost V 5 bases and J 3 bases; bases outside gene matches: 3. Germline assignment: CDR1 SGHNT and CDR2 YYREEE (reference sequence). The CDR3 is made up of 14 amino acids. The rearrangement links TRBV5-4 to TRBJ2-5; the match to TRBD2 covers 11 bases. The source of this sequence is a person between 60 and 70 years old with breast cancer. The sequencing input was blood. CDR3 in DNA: TGTGCCAGCAGTCTAGCGGGAGGAAAAGAGACCCAGTACTTC. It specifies CASSLAGGKETQYF.